Each of the 32 T cell receptor beta chains below was sequenced from the same sample in a study of naive and memory T cell subsets. Points from the study as a whole: Especially in CD8 cells, naive repertoires contained a few larger clonotypes, possibly CD45RA-re-expressing memory cells.

An equimolar mix of two oligonucleotides served as the beta constant-region primer for TRBC1 and TRBC2. The ligated cDNA underwent four PCR rounds using SP2 and nested alpha and beta constant-region primers. Each CDR3 protein is one row after TCRdb ran MiXCR on the UMI-ligation and nested PCR reads. The table shows roughly 99,000 distinct CDR3 sequences, with approximately 10% occurring only once. The antigens for these receptors are not known. Sequencing input: naive CD4+ T cells from blood. The receptor set was obtained from a human donor in good health.

The rearrangement joins TRBV7-3 to TRBJ2-3; D gene unclear. Trimming removed 5 bases from V and 5 bases from J, with 14 bases in between. Germline loops: CDR1 SGHTA, CDR2 FQGTGA. The CDR3 spans 14 residues. CDR3 loop: CASSPRRGIDTQYF. DNA for the CDR3: TGTGCCAGCAGCCCCCGAAGAGGTATAGATACGCAGTATTTT. Full variable domain (missing parts from reference TRBV7-3 and TRBJ2-3): GAGVSQTPSNKVTEKGKYVELRCDPISGHTALYWYRQSLGQGPEFLIYFQGTGAADDSGLPNDRFFAVRPEGSVSTLKIQRTERGDSAVYLCASSPRRGIDTQYFGPGTRLTVL.

Only a few counts were recorded for this clonotype. The chain recombines TRBV19 with TRBJ2-5, with D maybe TRBD2 (6 bases). CDR1 is LNHDA and CDR2 is SQIVND in the germline V gene (reference sequence). Trimming removed 3 bases at V and 5 bases at J, with 16 bases between. The CDR3 length is 15 residues. The CDR3 DNA sequence: TGTGCCAGTAGTATCTCCACGGGAGTGGGGGAGACCCAGTACTTC. This gives the protein CASSISTGVGETQYF.

The chain employs TRBV27 and TRBJ2-6; either TRBD1 or TRBD2 may fit D (7 bases each). The CDR3 consists of 17 residues. The V end was cut by 3 bases, the J end by 4 bases, with 16 bases between. Germline V lookup: CDR1 MNHEY, CDR2 SMNVEV (reference sequence). CDR3 nucleotide sequence: TGTGCCAGCAGTTTTCAGGGGGGGCCTCACGGGGCCAACGTCCTGACTTTC. Residues: CASSFQGGPHGANVLTF.

The rearrangement joins TRBV7-2 to TRBJ1-4, with a weak D call TRBD1 (6 bases). The CDR3 has 16 amino acids. In germline, CDR1 is SGHTA, CDR2 FQGNSA. V dropped 0 bases and J dropped 7 bases, with 15 bases sitting between them. The CDR3 DNA reads TGTGCCAGCAGCTTAGCCCCGAGGTCACAGGGTGAAAAACTGTTTTTT. It codes for CASSLAPRSQGEKLFF.

J is TRBJ2-1 and V is TRBV25-1; 9 bases map to TRBD1. The V and J ends lost 3 bases and 9 bases, in that order; junction bases with no gene match: 6. In germline, CDR1 is MGHDK, CDR2 SYGVNS. The CDR3 runs to 14 residues. DNA of the CDR3: TGTGCCAGCAGTGATCCCCGACAGGGGGTTGAGCAGTTCTTC. Translating gives CASSDPRQGVEQFF.

This clonotype appeared many times. The gene calls are TRBV5-1 and TRBJ2-3; D possibly matches TRBD1 or TRBD2 (6 bases each). The length of the CDR3 is 14 residues. V was clipped by 2 bases and J by 5 bases, with 12 bases between them. Germline V lookup: CDR1 SGHRS, CDR2 YFSETQ. The CDR3 nucleotides read TGCGCCAGCAGCTTACGGGGGCGAGTAGATACGCAGTATTTT. Residues: CASSLRGRVDTQYF. Supplemented by reference TRBV5-1 and TRBJ2-3, the full variable domain reads KAGVTQTPRYLIKTRGQQVTLSCSPISGHRSVSWYQQTPGQGLQFLFEYFSETQRNKGNFPGRFSGRQFSNSRSEMNVSTLELGDSALYLCASSLRGRVDTQYFGPGTRLTVL.

The CDR3 sequence: CASSLFGDLQETQYF. CDR3 bases: TGTGCCAGCAGCTTGTTCGGGGACCTCCAAGAGACCCAGTACTTC. The chain is built from TRBV5-6 and TRBJ2-5, with D tentatively TRBD1 or TRBD2 (5 bases each). The CDR3 has 15 amino acids. The germline V and J ends were trimmed by 1 base and 1 base, with 11 bases remaining between them. The V gene's germline CDR1 is SGHDT and CDR2 YYEEEE.

At least ten counts were recorded for this clonotype. This chain joins TRBV3-1 and TRBJ2-1; D is possibly TRBD2 (5 bases). The ends were cut back, 2 bases at V and 8 bases at J, with 16 bases in the middle. Germline CDR1 is LGHDT and CDR2 is YNNKEL (reference sequence). The CDR3 runs 15 residues. The DNA of the CDR3 is TGTGCCAGCAGCCAATCGGGGAGTTTTGGGTATGAGCAGTTCTTC. This encodes CASSQSGSFGYEQFF.

CDR3 DNA: TGTGCCAGCAGCCGGACTAGCGGGAGTAATGAGCAGTTCTTC. Protein: CASSRTSGSNEQFF. V and J are TRBV2 and TRBJ2-1; 13 bases align to TRBD2. This CDR3 comprises 14 residues. Germline CDR1 reads SNHLY; CDR2 reads FYNNEI. The V and J ends lost 6 bases and 7 bases, in that order; junction bases with no gene match: 3.

This clonotype was observed a few times. The chain employs TRBV4-3 and TRBJ1-1, with unresolved D. The length of the CDR3 is 15 residues. CDR1 LGHNA and CDR2 YSLEER come from the germline V gene. V lost 4 bases and J lost 5, with 17 bases in between. CDR3 in DNA: TGCGCCAGCAGCCGCGATGCGCGGGAGAGGACTGAAGCTTTCTTT. Residues: CASSRDARERTEAFF.

This clonotype was recorded at least ten times. The genes are TRBV7-2 and TRBJ2-3, with D perhaps TRBD1 or TRBD2 (5 bases each). The V end was cut by 5 bases, the J end by 3 bases, with 12 bases between. This CDR3 is built from 14 residues. Per the germline V gene, CDR1 is SGHTA and CDR2 is FQGNSA. CDR3 nucleotides: TGTGCCAGCAGCCAGGGACCGGGTACAGATACGCAGTATTTT. Translation: CASSQGPGTDTQYF.

This clonotype was detected only a few times. The genes are TRBV20-1 and TRBJ2-1; no definite D call. This CDR3 is built from 12 residues. The V end lost 4 bases, the J end lost 4 bases, and 8 bases lay between the germline ends. The germline gives CDR1 DFQATT, CDR2 SNEGSKA (reference sequence). For the CDR3, the DNA is TGCAGTGCTATCGGCCTATACAATGAGCAGTTCTTC. Translating it yields CSAIGLYNEQFF.

Ten or more counts support this clonotype. The chain recombines TRBV3-1 with TRBJ2-2, with D unresolved. Germline CDR1 LGHDT, CDR2 YNNKEL (reference sequence). This CDR3 has 16 residues. Between the trimmed V and J ends, which lost 3 bases and 0 bases, there was a span of 11 bases. The DNA for the CDR3 is TGTGCCAGCAGCCACGGTCCCCAGGCGAACACCGGGGAGCTGTTTTTT. It encodes CASSHGPQANTGELFF.

This clonotype was counted ten times or more. CDR3 in amino acids: CASSQRTGTLNTEAFF. The DNA for the CDR3 is TGTGCCAGCAGCCAACGGACAGGGACCTTGAACACTGAAGCTTTCTTT. The V call is TRBV4-2, the J call TRBJ1-1; 8 positions match TRBD1. CDR3 size: 16 residues. Germline CDR1 LGHNA, CDR2 YNFKEQ. Losses at the gene ends were 2 bases for V and 0 bases for J; bases not matched to a gene: 5.

This clonotype has just a few counts. The V gene is TRBV20-1, the J gene TRBJ2-7, with 8 bases aligning to TRBD2. The CDR3 has 17 residues. The J segment lost 2 bases and the V segment lost 1 base, leaving 13 bases of the junction unmatched. Germline values: CDR1 DFQATT, CDR2 SNEGSKA (reference sequence). The CDR3 protein is CSARGFGRAGGTYEQYF. The CDR3 DNA sequence: TGCAGTGCTAGAGGCTTCGGTCGGGCGGGGGGAACCTACGAGCAGTACTTC.

This clonotype came up a few times. This rearrangement joins TRBV5-1 to TRBJ1-6; 8 bases map to TRBD1. The CDR3 covers 15 residues. Germline values: CDR1 SGHRS, CDR2 YFSETQ. Trimming cost V 0 bases and J 9 bases; bases outside gene matches: 5. The CDR3: CASSLEGQDISPLHF. CDR3 sequence (DNA): TGCGCCAGCAGCTTGGAGGGACAGGATATTTCACCCCTCCACTTT.

This clonotype was picked up a small number of times. The CDR3 DNA reads as TGTGCCAGCCGGAGGGTTCAGAGGACTGAAGCTTTCTTT. Translation gives CASRRVQRTEAFF. V and J are TRBV28 and TRBJ1-1; D is undetermined. With 8 bases removed from V and 5 bases from J, the gap between germline ends came to 15 bases. The V gene's germline CDR1 is MDHEN and CDR2 SYDVKM. The CDR3 covers 13 residues. The full variable domain, completed using reference TRBV28 and TRBJ1-1, is DVKVTQSSRYLVKRTGEKVFLECVQDMDHENMFWYRQDPGLGLRLIYFSYDVKMKEKGDIPEGYSVSREKKERFSLILESASTNQTSMYLCASRRVQRTEAFFGQGTRLTVV.

The sample holds a few counts of this clonotype. This rearrangement joins TRBV27 to TRBJ1-6; possible D gene TRBD1, 5 bases. CDR3 length: 18 residues. Trimming pared 4 bases from V and 5 bases from J, leaving 21 bases between. CDR1 MNHEY and CDR2 SMNVEV come from the germline V gene (reference sequence). The CDR3, as DNA: TGTGCCAGCAGTTCGATGCTGCGTGGGACTGAAAATAATTCACCCCTCCACTTT. Encoded protein: CASSSMLRGTENNSPLHF.

The rearrangement uses TRBV20-1 and TRBJ1-3; D gene uncertain. V was clipped by 0 bases and J by 0 bases, with 15 bases between them. The CDR3 consists of 17 residues. Per germline, CDR1 DFQATT and CDR2 SNEGSKA (reference sequence). The CDR3 spells CSARDGGVRRSGNTIYF. CDR3 DNA: TGCAGTGCTAGAGATGGTGGCGTCAGACGCTCTGGAAACACCATATATTTT.

The chain joins TRBV18 to TRBJ2-3, with 7 positions matching TRBD2. CDR3 length: 14 amino acids. The V segment lost 8 bases and the J segment 6 bases; nucleotides outside the gene matches: 11. The germline V gene encodes CDR1 KGHSH and CDR2 LQKENI. CDR3 DNA: TGTGCCAGCCGGGACTACCAAGCCGGCGATACGCAGTATTTT. Protein product: CASRDYQAGDTQYF.

CDR3: CASSWIRDLGYEQYF. CDR3 bases: TGCGCCAGCAGCTGGATCCGGGACCTAGGCTACGAGCAGTACTTC. The genes are TRBV5-1 and TRBJ2-7; perhaps D is TRBD1 or TRBD2 (5 bases each). CDR1 and CDR2 (germline): SGHRS, YFSETQ. Trimming stripped 3 bases from V and 3 bases from J, with 16 bases between. The CDR3 has 15 amino acids.

This clonotype was counted a few times. This chain joins TRBV6-1 and TRBJ2-3; D might be TRBD1 (6 bases). The CDR3 is 12 residues long. V was trimmed by 10 bases and J by 4 bases, leaving 12 bases between them. Germline CDR1 and CDR2: MNHNS and SASEGT. CDR3 region: CATIQGSDTQYF. CDR3 sequence (DNA): TGTGCCACCATACAGGGCTCAGATACGCAGTATTTT.

This chain uses TRBV2 with TRBJ1-1, with D unresolved. CDR1 SNHLY and CDR2 FYNNEI come from the germline V gene. V gave up 4 bases and J gave up 1 base, with 7 bases separating them. The CDR3 runs to 13 residues. CDR3 amino acids: CASSVHRNTEAFF. As DNA, the CDR3 is TGTGCCAGCAGTGTTCACCGGAACACTGAAGCTTTCTTT.

J is TRBJ1-1 and V is TRBV14, with D maybe TRBD1 (5 bases). Germline assignment: CDR1 SGHDN and CDR2 FVKESK. Trimming removed 4 bases from V and 1 base from J, with 7 bases in between. This CDR3 comprises 13 residues. The CDR3 loop reads CASSRGQNTEAFF. CDR3 nucleotide sequence: TGTGCCAGCAGCCGTGGACAGAACACTGAAGCTTTCTTT.

J is TRBJ2-7 and V is TRBV12-3 or TRBV12-4, with D possibly being TRBD1 (6 bases). The CDR3 spans 15 residues. V dropped 7 bases and J dropped 4 bases, with 20 bases sitting between them. As DNA, the CDR3 is TGTGCCAGCAAGTTCGACAGGCACGCAGTTTACGAGCAGTACTTC. Translation: CASKFDRHAVYEQYF.

This clonotype was recorded many times. The rearrangement uses TRBV3-1 and TRBJ2-4; the D gene is possibly TRBD1 (6 bases). This CDR3 contains 15 residues. Trimming cost V 4 bases and J 1 base, with 11 bases left between them. CDR1 and CDR2 from the germline V gene are LGHDT and YNNKEL (reference sequence). CDR3 sequence reads: CASSPLQGAKNIQYF. As DNA, the CDR3 is TGTGCCAGCAGCCCGCTACAGGGTGCCAAAAACATTCAGTACTTC.

This clonotype was seen only a few times. The chain is built from TRBV7-2 and TRBJ1-4, with D perhaps TRBD1 (6 bases). The CDR3 contains 15 residues. The V gene lost 4 bases and the J gene lost 3 bases, with 12 bases spanning the gap. Germline CDR1 SGHTA, CDR2 FQGNSA. CDR3 sequence (DNA): TGTGCCAGCAGCTCACAGGGACCCTCTAATGAAAAACTGTTTTTT. This sequence encodes CASSSQGPSNEKLFF.

The V call is TRBV11-1, the J call TRBJ1-1; D remains ambiguous. Per germline, CDR1 SGHAT and CDR2 FQDESV (reference sequence). The CDR3 has 14 residues. The ends were cut back, 1 base at V and 1 base at J, with 7 bases in the middle. The CDR3, as DNA: TGTGCCAGCAGCTTAGGGTCAGGGAACACTGAAGCTTTCTTT. This gives the protein CASSLGSGNTEAFF.

This clonotype was detected only a few times. The genes are TRBV20-1 and TRBJ2-7; either TRBD1 or TRBD2 may fit D (5 bases each). CDR1 DFQATT and CDR2 SNEGSKA come from the germline V gene (reference sequence). Trimming removed 1 base from V and 3 bases from J, with 19 bases in between. CDR3 size: 16 residues. The CDR3 sequence is CSARGTYGTDLYEQYF. CDR3 nucleotide sequence: TGCAGTGCTAGAGGGACTTACGGGACGGACCTCTACGAGCAGTACTTC.

The CDR3: CASSPPGYEQFF. For the CDR3, the DNA is TGTGCCAGCAGCCCCCCCGGTTATGAGCAGTTCTTC. The J gene is TRBJ2-1, the V gene TRBV11-2; D not resolved. With 5 bases removed from V and 8 bases from J, the gap between germline ends came to 10 bases. This CDR3 spans 12 amino acids. CDR1 SGHAT and CDR2 FQNNGV come from the germline V gene.

This clonotype has a handful of counts. The chain is built from TRBV7-2 and TRBJ2-5; possible D gene TRBD2, 6 bases. The CDR3 is 14 amino acids. V gave up 6 bases and J gave up 2 bases, with 13 bases separating them. Germline assignment: CDR1 SGHTA and CDR2 FQGNSA. This CDR3 is CASSTGGSQETQYF. Written as DNA, the CDR3 is TGTGCCAGCAGTACTGGGGGGAGTCAAGAGACCCAGTACTTC.

CDR3 in DNA: TGTGCCATCAGGGGAGGACAGGGCGATGGCGAGCAGTACTTC. Translated, it gives CAIRGGQGDGEQYF. The gene calls are TRBV10-3 and TRBJ2-7, with TRBD1 matching over 8 bases. The CDR3 is 14 amino acids. CDR1 is ENHRY, CDR2 SYGVKD, per germline. V shed 6 bases and J 6 bases; nucleotides not matched to a gene: 10.